These 26 T cell receptor beta chains came from one sample sequenced in a study of T cell responses to AZD1222 COVID-19 vaccine. Libraries were prepared by immunoSEQ multiplex PCR; TCRdb keeps only in-frame clonotypes and omits some of them. The sample includes about 120,000 clones, approximately 85% of them seen just once. Source: peripheral blood, taken on day 0 of AZD1222 vaccination. These receptors all stem from an adult in good health.

This chain uses TRBV28 with TRBJ2-5, with D unclear. The germline gives CDR1 MDHEN, CDR2 SYDVKM. This CDR3 is 13 amino acids long. V was pared by 2 bases and J by 2 bases, with 6 bases between. As DNA, the CDR3 is TGTGCCAGCAGTTTACCGCAGCAAGAGACCCAGTACTTC. Its translation is CASSLPQQETQYF. The full variable domain, completed using reference TRBV28 and TRBJ2-5, is DVKVTQSSRYLVKRTGEKVFLECVQDMDHENMFWYRQDPGLGLRLIYFSYDVKMKEKGDIPEGYSVSREKKERFSLILESASTNQTSMYLCASSLPQQETQYFGPGTRLLVL.

This chain joins TRBV10-3 and TRBJ2-5, with D possibly being TRBD2 (5 bases). Germline V gene lookup returns CDR1 ENHRY and CDR2 SYGVKD. The CDR3 length is 16 residues. V lost 9 bases and J lost 1, with 21 bases in between. Here the CDR3 DNA reads TGTGCCATAACCAATCATCTAGAGGGCCCCCAAGAGACCCAGTACTTC. Amino acids: CAITNHLEGPQETQYF.

This clone is a singleton in its sample. The V call is TRBV7-7, the J call TRBJ2-5, with TRBD1 matching 11 bases. CDR1 is SSHAT and CDR2 is FNYEAQ in the germline V gene (reference sequence). The trim removed 5 bases at V and 3 bases at J, leaving 2 bases unmatched. The CDR3 runs to 14 residues. CDR3 nucleotides: TGTGCCAGCAGCCGGGGACAGGGGGAAGAGACCCAGTACTTC. Translating gives CASSRGQGEETQYF.

J is TRBJ1-2 and V is TRBV30, with D unresolved. The CDR3 extends over 11 amino acids. The germline V and J ends were trimmed by 0 bases and 7 bases, with 6 bases remaining between them. CDR1 and CDR2 from the germline V gene are GTSNPN and SVGIG (reference sequence). In DNA, the CDR3 is TGTGCCTGGAGTGTACGTAGTGGCTACACCTTC. Translation gives CAWSVRSGYTF.

The chain has TRBV27 and TRBJ1-2; a weak D match, TRBD1 (6 bases). The CDR3 is made up of 14 amino acids. V lost 5 bases, J lost 8 bases, and 18 bases lay in between. The germline V gene encodes CDR1 MNHEY and CDR2 SMNVEV (reference sequence). CDR3 protein: CASSRSDSRSGYTF. Here the CDR3 DNA reads TGTGCCAGCAGTCGGTCGGACAGCCGTTCGGGCTACACCTTC.

The chain links TRBV7-2 to TRBJ2-5, with D unclear. The germline V gene has CDR1 SGHTA and CDR2 FQGNSA. The V and J ends lost 3 bases and 2 bases respectively, with 7 bases between them. The length of the CDR3 is 13 residues. CDR3: CASSFSGQETQYF. The CDR3 DNA is TGTGCCAGCAGCTTTTCCGGGCAAGAGACCCAGTACTTC.

V is TRBV6-5 and J is TRBJ1-3; the match to TRBD1 covers 7 bases. This CDR3 is 15 amino acids long. Unmatched junction bases numbered 4, after V lost 5 bases and J lost 0 bases. Germline CDR1 and CDR2: MNHEY and SVGAGI. CDR3 bases: TGTGCCAGCAGTACAGGGGCCCTCTCTGGAAACACCATATATTTT. Encoded protein: CASSTGALSGNTIYF.

About this clone: One junction end disagrees with the germline gene, perhaps due to a read error. This chain connects TRBV7-9 to TRBJ2-2, with D perhaps TRBD2 (5 bases). CDR1 and CDR2 (germline): SEHNR, FQNEAQ (reference sequence). The CDR3 spans 16 residues. CDR3 residues: CASSLARVLNTGELFF. The CDR3 DNA is TGTGCCAGCAGCCTAGCTCGGGTGCTGAACACCGGGGAGCTGTTTTTT. Full variable domain (outside the CDR3, taken from reference TRBV7-9 and TRBJ2-2): DTGVSQNPRHKITKRGQNVTFRCDPISEHNRLYWYRQTLGQGPEFLTYFQNEAQLEKSRLLSDRFSAERPKGSFSTLEIQRTEQGDSAMYLCASSLARVLNTGELFFGEGSRLTVL.

Remarks on this clone: The junction departs from the called germline gene at one end, perhaps through a read error. The genes are TRBV7-7 and TRBJ2-3, with TRBD2 identical over 10 bases. Looked up from germline, CDR1 is SSHAT and CDR2 is FNYEAQ (reference sequence). This CDR3 has 15 residues. The CDR3 region is CASSLTSGNADTQYF. CDR3 in DNA: TGTGCTAGCAGCTTAACTAGCGGGAACGCAGATACGCAGTATTTT.

The chain combines TRBV10-3 with TRBJ1-4; 9 nucleotides line up with TRBD1. CDR1 and CDR2 from the germline V gene are ENHRY and SYGVKD. The V and J ends lost 5 bases and 3 bases, in that order; junction bases with no gene match: 13. This CDR3 contains 18 residues. The CDR3 coding sequence is TGTGCCATCAGTCCGGGACAGGGTGGATCCATAGCTAATGAAAAACTGTTTTTT. This translates into CAISPGQGGSIANEKLFF.

The chain has TRBV29-1 and TRBJ2-5, with 7 nucleotides matching TRBD1. J gave up 4 bases and V 3 bases, and 5 bases lay outside the gene matches. CDR3 length: 13 amino acids. Per germline, CDR1 SQVTM and CDR2 ANQGSEA. The CDR3 bases are TGCAGCGTTGACACAGGGGCGGGAGAGACCCAGTACTTC. Translation gives CSVDTGAGETQYF.

The chain joins TRBV18 to TRBJ1-6, with TRBD1 identical over 8 bases. The V gene's germline CDR1 is KGHSH and CDR2 LQKENI. V lost 5 bases to trimming and J lost 10 bases; unmatched junction nucleotides: 10. The CDR3 has 15 amino acids. The CDR3 sequence: CASSSDRGEESPLHF. CDR3 DNA sequence: TGTGCCAGCTCATCAGACAGGGGAGAAGAATCACCCCTCCACTTT.

Points on this clone: Other DNA variants within this sample encode the same CDR3. The rearrangement joins TRBV3-1 (or the pseudogene TRBV3-2) to TRBJ2-3, with 7 bases matching TRBD2. CDR3 length: 15 residues. The V segment lost 1 base and the J segment 3 bases; nucleotides outside the gene matches: 4. Per germline, CDR1 LGHDT and CDR2 YNNKEL (reference sequence). CDR3 region: CASSQGAGDTDTQYF. The CDR3 nucleotides read TGTGCCAGCAGCCAAGGGGCGGGAGATACAGATACGCAGTATTTT.

V usage is TRBV19 and J usage is TRBJ1-5; 11 nucleotides align to TRBD1. The length of the CDR3 is 16 residues. After removal of 7 bases from V and 0 bases from J, the junction contained 5 bases not matched to a gene. From germline, CDR1 is LNHDA and CDR2 SQIVND (reference sequence). CDR3 region: CASTGTGGGSNQPQHF. The CDR3 region has the DNA TGTGCCAGTACCGGGACAGGGGGTGGTAGCAATCAGCCCCAGCATTTT. Looking up the rest from reference TRBV19 and TRBJ1-5 gives the full variable domain: DGGITQSPKYLFRKEGQNVTLSCEQNLNHDAMYWYRQDPGQGLRLIYYSQIVNDFQKGDIAEGYSVSREKKESFPLTVTSAQKNPTAFYLCASTGTGGGSNQPQHFGDGTRLSIL.

V and J are TRBV11-3 and TRBJ1-6; 9 bases agree with TRBD1. From germline, CDR1 is SGHNT and CDR2 YENEEA. J was trimmed by 7 bases and V by 5 bases; bases with no gene match: 3. The CDR3 extends over 14 amino acids. CDR3 bases: TGTGCCAGCAGCCCAGGGACAGGGAATTCACCCCTCCACTTT. Protein product: CASSPGTGNSPLHF. Looking up the rest from reference TRBV11-3 and TRBJ1-6 gives the full variable domain: EAGVVQSPRYKIIEKKQPVAFWCNPISGHNTLYWYLQNLGQGPELLIRYENEEAVDDSQLPKDRFSAERLKGVDSTLKIQPAELGDSAVYLCASSPGTGNSPLHFGNGTRLTVT.

J is TRBJ1-1 and V is TRBV7-9; a possible D gene is TRBD1 (5 bases). The V and J ends lost 1 base and 0 bases respectively, with 9 bases between them. The length of the CDR3 is 15 residues. Germline CDR1 reads SEHNR; CDR2 reads FQNEAQ (reference sequence). CDR3 protein: CASSLGSGMNTEAFF. CDR3 DNA: TGTGCCAGCAGCTTAGGTTCAGGGATGAACACTGAAGCTTTCTTT.

V is TRBV28 and J is TRBJ2-6; 9 bases are shared with TRBD1. The CDR3 contains 17 residues. V trimming: 8 bases; J trimming: 1 base; junction bases outside the gene matches: 9. Germline V gives CDR1 MDHEN, CDR2 SYDVKM. The CDR3 DNA reads TGTGCCAGCTTCTGGGGGACAGGGTTTTCTGGGGCCAACGTCCTGACTTTC. It codes for CASFWGTGFSGANVLTF.

The chain uses TRBV11-3 and TRBJ2-1; no firm D call. CDR3 size: 13 residues. Trimming shortened V by 0 bases and J by 6 bases, and 6 bases separated the two germline ends. Per the germline V gene, CDR1 is SGHNT and CDR2 is YENEEA. The CDR3 protein is CASSLEVGNEQFF. The CDR3 DNA reads TGTGCCAGCAGCTTAGAGGTGGGCAATGAGCAGTTCTTC.

This clone was counted a single time. The V and J genes are TRBV12-3 or TRBV12-4 and TRBJ1-5; D call uncertain. The CDR3 runs to 12 residues. The ends were cut back, 6 bases at V and 10 bases at J, with 13 bases in the middle. CDR3 sequence: CASSTWTEPQHF. The CDR3 DNA sequence: TGTGCCAGCAGCACCTGGACCGAACCCCAGCATTTT.

This clone was seen only a few times. The chain is built from TRBV27 and TRBJ1-5; TRBD1 might be the D (5 bases). The V gene's germline CDR1 is MNHEY and CDR2 SMNVEV (reference sequence). The germline V and J ends were trimmed by 10 bases and 3 bases, with 13 bases remaining between them. There are 13 residues in the CDR3. The CDR3: CATGGGPNQPQHF. The CDR3, as DNA: TGTGCCACCGGGGGGGGTCCCAATCAGCCCCAGCATTTT.

The chain employs TRBV18 and TRBJ2-7; D uncertain. Germline V lookup: CDR1 KGHSH, CDR2 LQKENI. This CDR3 spans 12 amino acids. V lost 6 bases and J 4 bases, leaving 10 bases between the germline ends. The CDR3, as DNA: TGTGCCAGCTCCCGAGAGCAGTACGAGCAGTACTTC. Translated: CASSREQYEQYF.

The chain couples TRBV7-9 to TRBJ2-1; TRBD1 might be the D (6 bases). CDR3 length equals 16 residues. The V end lost 3 bases, the J end lost 3 bases, and 15 bases lay between the germline ends. The V gene's germline CDR1 is SEHNR and CDR2 FQNEAQ (reference sequence). This CDR3 is CASSLLRRTDYNEQFF. The CDR3 DNA sequence: TGTGCCAGCAGCTTGCTACGTCGGACAGACTACAATGAGCAGTTCTTC.

The chain recombines TRBV5-4 with TRBJ2-7; no reliable D call. Germline V gene data show CDR1 as SGHNT and CDR2 as YYREEE (reference sequence). CDR3 length: 13 residues. Trimming took 4 bases from V and 0 from J, leaving 8 bases between them. The chain's CDR3 is CASSEVDSYEQYF. Here the CDR3 DNA reads TGTGCCAGCAGCGAGGTGGACTCCTACGAGCAGTACTTC.

The genes are TRBV7-2 and TRBJ2-3; TRBD2 agrees at 11 bases. Germline CDR1 and CDR2: SGHTA and FQGNSA. Unmatched junction bases numbered 5, after V lost 1 base and J lost 5 bases. The CDR3 totals 16 residues. The CDR3: CASSLVLAGVEDTQYF. CDR3 coding DNA: TGTGCCAGCAGCTTAGTACTAGCGGGGGTTGAAGATACGCAGTATTTT.

This sequence joins TRBV5-4 and TRBJ2-7, with 11 positions matching TRBD2. With V trimmed by 0 bases and J by 4 bases, 3 bases remained unmatched. The CDR3 is 15 residues long. Germline loops: CDR1 SGHNT, CDR2 YYREEE (reference sequence). As DNA, the CDR3 is TGTGCCAGCAGCTTGGGTAGCGGGGGGGTATACGAGCAGTACTTC. It is translated as CASSLGSGGVYEQYF.

This clone has only one observation. This sequence joins TRBV28 and TRBJ2-7; TRBD1 agrees at 12 bases. Germline lookup yields CDR1 MDHEN and CDR2 SYDVKM. Trimming at V came to 2 bases and at J to 5 bases, leaving 4 bases not matched to a gene. The CDR3 contains 15 residues. Written as DNA, the CDR3 is TGTGCCAGCAGTTTAGCGGGACAGGGGGCCCACGAGCAGTACTTC. Residues: CASSLAGQGAHEQYF.